This T cell receptor beta chain was found in a study of T-cell reconstitution after alpha-beta-depleted transplantation in children. Broader study findings: Alpha-beta T cells about two months after transplant reportedly derived from several hundred expanded graft clones. Several patients had high TCRbeta diversity at day 60; it came from surviving recipient T cells and thymic progenitors. By one year post-transplant, T-cell counts and diversity largely arose from T cells that were newly produced.

Germline V gene data show CDR1 as SEHNR and CDR2 as FQNEAQ (reference sequence). The germline V and J ends were trimmed by 4 bases and 4 bases, with 16 bases remaining between them. The CDR3 is made up of 15 amino acids. Remarks on this clonotype: No antigen is known for it.

Unique molecular identifiers were used to barcode this TCRbeta library. TCRdb used MiXCR to reprocess the PCR reads, holding one entry per CDR3 protein. The sample contains around 670,000 distinct CDR3 sequences, about an eighth of which appear only once. This chain uses TRBV7-9 with TRBJ1-2, with D perhaps matching TRBD1 (5 bases). The sample in question was PBMCs, obtained before TCRalphabeta/CD19-depleted stem cell transplant. This clonotype was sampled from a girl under 10 years old with congenital amegakaryocytic thrombocytopenia, due to receive a stem cell transplant. The CDR3 DNA is TGTGCCAGCAGCTCCTCGGGGAGGGGCATCTATGGCTACACCTTC. Protein product: CASSSSGRGIYGYTF.